This T cell receptor (beta chain) was observed in a study of neurological immune-mediated disorders. Regarding the study as a whole: The absence of shared CDR3 amino acid sequences among expanded clones across subjects suggests private repertoires in all groups.

Time point denoted: longitudinal time-point 3. The unsorted libraries were generated from a total of 2 million PBMCs, which had been stored in RNAlater at -80 C. cDNA synthesis was performed by 5'RACE with 10-nucleotide random UMIs. Every sequencing run produced over 200 million TCR-beta sequences that came from 15-18 subjects. Using its own MiXCR run on the 5' RACE reads, TCRdb lists one record per CDR3 protein. This table has roughly 50,000 distinct CDR3 sequences, roughly 12% appearing once. This clonotype showed up many times. Its antigen is undetermined. This CDR3 has 15 amino acids. CDR1 and CDR2 from the germline V gene are MGHRA and YSYEKL. V was pared by 2 bases and J by 1 base, with 11 bases between.

This clonotype was obtained from a male donor with HTLV-1-associated myelopathy (HAM/TSP). J is TRBJ2-5 and V is TRBV4-1; D not resolved. The sequencing input was PBMCs. The chain's CDR3 is CASSQFGPVQETQYF. The CDR3 nucleotides are TGCGCCAGCAGCCAATTCGGGCCGGTCCAAGAGACCCAGTACTTC.